This T cell receptor (beta chain) was identified during a study of human T cells and chemical hapten exposure. Study in general: Patch tests applied 0.01% DPC to the upper back, read at 6 days. The study's findings and limits: TCRs above 1 in 1000 frequency did not change with DPC sensitization. Relative to controls, expanded TCRs formed significantly more large CDR3 similarity clusters.

This clonotype has a handful of counts. Its target is not known. Time point denoted: patch test 3, about 24 weeks after DPC sensitization. The treatment: therapeutic diphenylcyclopropenone sensitization with weekly scalp DPC. Germline V CDR1 and CDR2: MGHRA, YSYEKL. The CDR3 consists of 13 residues. V shed 1 base and J shed 5 bases, with 8 bases lying between them. Each CDR3 protein gets one entry after TCRdb re-called the RACE reads with MiXCR. The sample consists of under 200,000 distinct CDR3 sequences, 25% to 30% of them appearing once. The sample consisted of whole blood, taken in connection with sensitization to the hapten diphenylcyclopropenone (DPC). This TCR derives from a young woman with alopecia areata. Some clones in this sample may be carry-over from other donors' samples. The V call is TRBV4-1, the J call TRBJ1-2; D not certain. CDR3: CASSQGSAYGYTF. Here the CDR3 DNA reads TGCGCCAGCAGCCAAGGATCGGCATATGGCTACACCTTC.